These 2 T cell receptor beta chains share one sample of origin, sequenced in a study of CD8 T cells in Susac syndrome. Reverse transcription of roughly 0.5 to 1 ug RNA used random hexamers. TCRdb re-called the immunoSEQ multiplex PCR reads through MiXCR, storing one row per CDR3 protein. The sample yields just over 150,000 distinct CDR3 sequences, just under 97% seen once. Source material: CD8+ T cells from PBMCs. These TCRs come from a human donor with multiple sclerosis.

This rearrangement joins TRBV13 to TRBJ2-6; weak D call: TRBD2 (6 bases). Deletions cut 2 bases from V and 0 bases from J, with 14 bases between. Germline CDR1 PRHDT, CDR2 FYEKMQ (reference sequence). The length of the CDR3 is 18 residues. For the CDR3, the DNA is TGTGCCAGCAGCTTATTAGGAGGGGCCTCCTCTGGGGCCAACGTCCTGACTTTC. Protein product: CASSLLGGASSGANVLTF.

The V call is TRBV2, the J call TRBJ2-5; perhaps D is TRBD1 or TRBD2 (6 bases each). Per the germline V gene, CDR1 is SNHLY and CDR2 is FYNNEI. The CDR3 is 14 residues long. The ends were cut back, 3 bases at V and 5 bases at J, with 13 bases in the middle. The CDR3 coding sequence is TGTGCCAGCAGTGATTGGGGGGCTGTGGAGACCCAGTACTTC. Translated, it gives CASSDWGAVETQYF. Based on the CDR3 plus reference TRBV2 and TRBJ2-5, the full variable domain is EPEVTQTPSHQVTQMGQEVILRCVPISNHLYFYWYRQILGQKVEFLVSFYNNEISEKSEIFDDQFSVERPDGSNFTLKIRSTKLEDSAMYFCASSDWGAVETQYFGPGTRLLVL.